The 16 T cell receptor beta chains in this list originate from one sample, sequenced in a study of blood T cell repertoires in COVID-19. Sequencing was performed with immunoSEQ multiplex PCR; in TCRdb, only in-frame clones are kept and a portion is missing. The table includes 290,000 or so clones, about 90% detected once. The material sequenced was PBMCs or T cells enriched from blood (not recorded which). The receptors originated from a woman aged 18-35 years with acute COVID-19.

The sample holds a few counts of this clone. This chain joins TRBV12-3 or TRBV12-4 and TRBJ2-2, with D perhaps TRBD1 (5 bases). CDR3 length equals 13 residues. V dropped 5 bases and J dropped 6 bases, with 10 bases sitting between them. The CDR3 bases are TGTGCCAGCAGTCCAGGGTCCTCCGGGGAGCTGTTTTTT. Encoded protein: CASSPGSSGELFF.

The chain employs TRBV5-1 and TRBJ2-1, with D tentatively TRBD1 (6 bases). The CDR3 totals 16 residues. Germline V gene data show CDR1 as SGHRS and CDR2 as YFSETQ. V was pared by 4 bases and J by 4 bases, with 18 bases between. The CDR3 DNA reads TGCGCCAGCAGCCTGGCGAACAGGGCTAGTTACAATGAGCAGTTCTTC. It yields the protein CASSLANRASYNEQFF. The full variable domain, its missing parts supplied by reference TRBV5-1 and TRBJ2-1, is KAGVTQTPRYLIKTRGQQVTLSCSPISGHRSVSWYQQTPGQGLQFLFEYFSETQRNKGNFPGRFSGRQFSNSRSEMNVSTLELGDSALYLCASSLANRASYNEQFFGPGTRLTVL.

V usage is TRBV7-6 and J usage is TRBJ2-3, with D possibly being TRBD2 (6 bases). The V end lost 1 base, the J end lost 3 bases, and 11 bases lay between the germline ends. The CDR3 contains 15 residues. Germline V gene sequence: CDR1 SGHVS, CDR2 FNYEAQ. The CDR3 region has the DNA TGTGCCAGCAGCTTAGGATATGGGAGGACAGATACGCAGTATTTT. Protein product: CASSLGYGRTDTQYF. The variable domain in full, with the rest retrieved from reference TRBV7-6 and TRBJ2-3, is GAGVSQSPRYKVTKRGQDVALRCDPISGHVSLYWYRQALGQGPEFLTYFNYEAQQDKSGLPNDRFSAERPEGSISTLTIQRTEQRDSAMYRCASSLGYGRTDTQYFGPGTRLTVL.

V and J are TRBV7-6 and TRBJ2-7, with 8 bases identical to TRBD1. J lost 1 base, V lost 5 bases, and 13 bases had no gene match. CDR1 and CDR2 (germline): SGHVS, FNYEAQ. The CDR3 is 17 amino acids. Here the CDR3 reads CASSPNGQGVLSYEQYF. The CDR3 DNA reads TGTGCCAGCAGCCCTAACGGACAGGGAGTTTTATCCTACGAGCAGTACTTC.

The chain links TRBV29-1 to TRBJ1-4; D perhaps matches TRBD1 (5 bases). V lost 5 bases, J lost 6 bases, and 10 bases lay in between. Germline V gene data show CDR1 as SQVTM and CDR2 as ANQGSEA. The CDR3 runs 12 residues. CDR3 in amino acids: CSVTRDHEKLFF. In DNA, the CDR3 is TGCAGCGTTACCAGGGATCATGAAAAACTGTTTTTT.

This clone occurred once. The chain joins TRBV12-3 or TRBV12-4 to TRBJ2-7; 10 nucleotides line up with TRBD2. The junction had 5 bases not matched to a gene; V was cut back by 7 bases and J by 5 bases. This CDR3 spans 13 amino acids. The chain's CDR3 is CASTAGGVHEQYF. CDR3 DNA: TGTGCCAGCACAGCGGGAGGGGTTCACGAGCAGTACTTC.

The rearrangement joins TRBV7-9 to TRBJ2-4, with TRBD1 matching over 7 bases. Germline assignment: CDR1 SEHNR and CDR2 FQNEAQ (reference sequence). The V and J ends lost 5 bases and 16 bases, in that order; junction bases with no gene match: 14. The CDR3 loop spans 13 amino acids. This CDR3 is CASSPHQLTGKYF. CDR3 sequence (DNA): TGTGCCAGCAGCCCTCATCAATTGACAGGGAAATACTTC.

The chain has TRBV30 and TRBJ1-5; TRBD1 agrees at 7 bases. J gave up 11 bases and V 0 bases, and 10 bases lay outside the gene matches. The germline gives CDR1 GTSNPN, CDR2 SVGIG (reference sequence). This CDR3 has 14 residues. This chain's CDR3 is CAWSVPGGRVAQHF. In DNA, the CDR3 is TGTGCCTGGAGTGTGCCAGGGGGAAGGGTGGCCCAGCATTTT.

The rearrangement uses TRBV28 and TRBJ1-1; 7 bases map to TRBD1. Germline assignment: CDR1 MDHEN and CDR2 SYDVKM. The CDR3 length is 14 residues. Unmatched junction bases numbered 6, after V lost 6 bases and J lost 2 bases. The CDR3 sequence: CASSPGQTNTEAFF. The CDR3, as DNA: TGTGCCAGCAGCCCGGGACAGACTAACACTGAAGCTTTCTTT.

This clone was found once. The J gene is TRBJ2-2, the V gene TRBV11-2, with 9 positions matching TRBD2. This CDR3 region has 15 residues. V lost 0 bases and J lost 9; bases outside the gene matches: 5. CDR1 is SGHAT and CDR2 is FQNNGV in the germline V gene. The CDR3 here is CASSLEIAGDRELFF. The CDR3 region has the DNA TGTGCCAGCAGCTTAGAAATAGCGGGAGACCGGGAGCTGTTTTTT.

CDR3 sequence: CASSGDTPGELFF. The CDR3 nucleotides read TGTGCCAGCAGTGGGGACACCCCCGGGGAGCTGTTTTTT. The chain has TRBV2 and TRBJ2-2; D is perhaps TRBD1 (6 bases). Germline V CDR1 and CDR2: SNHLY, FYNNEI. This CDR3 is 13 amino acids long. V was trimmed by 4 bases and J by 6 bases, leaving 9 bases between them.

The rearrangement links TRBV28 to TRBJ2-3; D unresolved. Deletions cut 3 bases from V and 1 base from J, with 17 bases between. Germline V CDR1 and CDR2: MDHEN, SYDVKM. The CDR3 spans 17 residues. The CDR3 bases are TGTGCCAGCAGTTTTGTCCGCCCAGCGACCCGCACAGATACGCAGTATTTT. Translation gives CASSFVRPATRTDTQYF. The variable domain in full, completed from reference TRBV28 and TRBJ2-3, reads DVKVTQSSRYLVKRTGEKVFLECVQDMDHENMFWYRQDPGLGLRLIYFSYDVKMKEKGDIPEGYSVSREKKERFSLILESASTNQTSMYLCASSFVRPATRTDTQYFGPGTRLTVL.

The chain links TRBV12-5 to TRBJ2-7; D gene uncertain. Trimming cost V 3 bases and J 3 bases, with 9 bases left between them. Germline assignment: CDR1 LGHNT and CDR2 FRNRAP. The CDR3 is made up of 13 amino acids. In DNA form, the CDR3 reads TGTGCTAGTGGTTTCGAGCCGCACTACGAGCAGTACTTC. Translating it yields CASGFEPHYEQYF.

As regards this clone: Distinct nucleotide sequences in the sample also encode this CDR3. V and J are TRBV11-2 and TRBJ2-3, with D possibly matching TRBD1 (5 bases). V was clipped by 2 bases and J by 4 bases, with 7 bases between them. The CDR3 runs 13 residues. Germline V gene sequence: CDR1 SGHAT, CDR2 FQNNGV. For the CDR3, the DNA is TGTGCCAGCAGCTTAACAGGTGCAGATACGCAGTATTTT. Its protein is CASSLTGADTQYF.

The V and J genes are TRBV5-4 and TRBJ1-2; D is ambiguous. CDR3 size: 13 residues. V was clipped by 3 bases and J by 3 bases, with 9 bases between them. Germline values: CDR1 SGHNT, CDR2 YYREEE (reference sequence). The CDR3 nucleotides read TGTGCCAGCAGCTCCGGAACAGACTATGGCTACACCTTC. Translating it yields CASSSGTDYGYTF.

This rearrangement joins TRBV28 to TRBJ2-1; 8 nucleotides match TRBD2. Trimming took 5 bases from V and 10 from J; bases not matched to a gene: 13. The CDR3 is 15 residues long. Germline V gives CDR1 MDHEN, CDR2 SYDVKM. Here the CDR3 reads CASSAPGLGDDEQFF. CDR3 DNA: TGTGCCAGCAGTGCACCGGGACTAGGCGACGACGAGCAGTTCTTC.